Shown below are 10 T cell receptor beta chains from a single sample sequenced in a study of blood T cell repertoires in COVID-19. Assay used: immunoSEQ multiplex PCR; TCRdb lists only in-frame clones, some missing. Of approximately 90,000 clones in the sample, 89% were seen once. What was sequenced was peripheral blood. Source of these receptors: a woman between 65 and 79 years old with acute or convalescent COVID-19.

The chain links TRBV6-1 to TRBJ2-7; 11 bases are a match to TRBD2. The germline gives CDR1 MNHNS, CDR2 SASEGT. The V gene end was trimmed by 3 bases and the J gene end by 1 base; junction bases not matched to a gene: 17. This CDR3 is 20 amino acids long. This CDR3 reads CASSEGVPGLAVFLSYEQYF. DNA of the CDR3: TGTGCCAGCAGTGAGGGCGTACCGGGACTAGCGGTCTTCCTTTCCTACGAGCAGTACTTC.

The count of this clone is one. The genes are TRBV2 and TRBJ2-2; 8 nucleotides line up with TRBD1. CDR1 and CDR2 (germline): SNHLY, FYNNEI. CDR3 size: 18 residues. Germline trimming cut 5 bases from V and 4 bases from J; bases unmatched to any gene: 15. The chain's CDR3 is CASSREFSGGTITGELFF. Here the CDR3 DNA reads TGTGCCAGCAGTCGTGAATTTTCAGGGGGCACCATCACCGGGGAGCTGTTTTTT.

The chain links TRBV5-6 to TRBJ2-7; TRBD2 agrees at 7 bases. Germline V gene data show CDR1 as SGHDT and CDR2 as YYEEEE. V was clipped by 4 bases and J by 6 bases; unmatched bases: 7. The CDR3 extends over 13 amino acids. The CDR3 DNA reads TGTGCCAGCAGCGAGGGATGGGGGGGCGAGCAGTACTTC. Translation: CASSEGWGGEQYF.

The CDR3 bases are TGTGCCAGCATTTATGGCGGAGCAGCAACTAATGAAAAACTGTTTTTT. This gives the protein CASIYGGAATNEKLFF. The genes are TRBV6-6 and TRBJ1-4; D call uncertain. The CDR3 totals 16 residues. V was shortened by 7 bases and J by 0 bases, with 15 bases between the two germline ends. CDR1 and CDR2 (germline): MNHNY, SVGAGI (reference sequence).

V is TRBV6-1 and J is TRBJ2-7, with 9 bases matching TRBD1. The CDR3 loop spans 15 amino acids. The V and J ends lost 5 bases and 4 bases, in that order; junction bases with no gene match: 9. Germline loops: CDR1 MNHNS, CDR2 SASEGT. In nucleotides, the CDR3 is TGTGCCAGCAGTACTTCCGGGACAGGGACGTACGAGCAGTACTTC. This gives the protein CASSTSGTGTYEQYF.

The CDR3 here is CASSLVGVYYEQYV. Written as DNA, the CDR3 is TGTGCCAGCAGCTTGGTCGGGGTGTATTACGAGCAGTACGTC. J is TRBJ2-7 and V is TRBV5-8; tentative D call: TRBD2 (5 bases). The CDR3 extends over 14 amino acids. Germline lookup yields CDR1 SGHTS and CDR2 YDEGEE. V dropped 0 bases and J dropped 4 bases, with 11 bases sitting between them.

The sample holds one count of this clone. The V and J genes are TRBV5-1 and TRBJ2-1; D remains unclear. V dropped 5 bases and J dropped 5 bases, with 17 bases sitting between them. Per germline, CDR1 SGHRS and CDR2 YFSETQ. The CDR3 runs to 15 residues. Written as DNA, the CDR3 is TGCGCCAGCAGGCCCGGCCCGCGGTTTAACAATGAGCAGTTCTTC. This codes for CASRPGPRFNNEQFF.

The V and J genes are TRBV6-6 and TRBJ2-1, with TRBD2 identical over 12 bases. Per the germline V gene, CDR1 is MNHNY and CDR2 is SVGAGI (reference sequence). The CDR3 sequence is 16 residues long. J gave up 6 bases and V 4 bases, and 7 bases lay outside the gene matches. The CDR3 is CASSSLAGGPGNEQFF. CDR3 in DNA: TGTGCCAGCAGTTCGCTAGCGGGAGGGCCTGGCAATGAGCAGTTCTTC.

Comments on this clone: An end of the junction differs from the germline gene, which may be a read error. The chain is built from TRBV7-7 and TRBJ2-3; 9 bases align to TRBD2. The CDR3 covers 15 residues. Germline V lookup: CDR1 SSHAT, CDR2 FNYEAQ (reference sequence). CDR3 amino acids: CASSPAGGRTDTQYF. CDR3 DNA: TGTGCTAGCAGCCCAGCGGGAGGAAGGACAGATACGCAGTATTTT.

The chain has TRBV9 and TRBJ2-5; a weak D match, TRBD2 (7 bases). Trimming cost V 1 base and J 0 bases, with 13 bases left between them. There are 16 residues in the CDR3. The germline V gene has CDR1 SGDLS and CDR2 YYNGEE. CDR3: CASSVSAGANQETQYF. Written as DNA, the CDR3 is TGTGCCAGCAGCGTATCCGCGGGGGCCAACCAAGAGACCCAGTACTTC.